The present TCR beta chain was sequenced within a study of T-cell reconstitution after alpha-beta-depleted transplantation in children. This clonotype was seen ten or more times. The CDR3 loop spans 13 amino acids. The germline CDR1 and CDR2 sequences are SQVTM and ANQGSEA. J lost 0 bases, V lost 6 bases, and 4 bases had no gene match. Molecular barcoding with unique molecular identifiers was used for the TCRbeta library. MiXCR, run by TCRdb on the PCR reads, gives a single entry per CDR3 protein. This repertoire shows a few hundred thousand distinct CDR3 sequences, about a fifth found once; its top ten account for 3.8%.

The clonotype originates from a human donor who donated a stem cell graft to a child with acute myeloid leukemia. This specimen was PBMCs from the stem cell graft donor, taken from the stem cell graft. This chain uses TRBV29-1 with TRBJ2-7, with 8 nucleotides matching TRBD2. The CDR3 protein is CSVISGNSYEQYF. In nucleotides, the CDR3 is TGCAGCGTCATTAGCGGGAACTCCTACGAGCAGTACTTC.